What follows are 23 T cell receptor beta chains derived from one specimen sequenced in a study of blood T cell repertoires in COVID-19. The repertoire was sequenced with immunoSEQ multiplex PCR; TCRdb's copy has only in-frame clones and lacks some. Of hundreds of thousands of clones in the sample, around 90% were seen once. Sequenced material: PBMCs or T cells enriched from blood (not recorded which). These receptors came from a woman under 30 with acute COVID-19.

V and J are TRBV10-3 and TRBJ1-4; 11 positions match TRBD1. CDR1 is ENHRY, CDR2 SYGVKD, per germline. This CDR3 is 15 amino acids long. With V trimmed by 6 bases and J by 4 bases, 4 bases remained unmatched. CDR3 sequence (DNA): TGTGCCATCAGCCCCGGGACAGGGGGTAATGAAAAACTGTTTTTT. This gives the protein CAISPGTGGNEKLFF.

The chain combines TRBV18 with TRBJ1-2, with TRBD1 as a possible D gene (5 bases). CDR3 length equals 14 residues. Trimming took 5 bases from V and 5 from J, leaving 15 bases between them. Germline CDR1 is KGHSH and CDR2 is LQKENI. The CDR3 loop is CASSETRGTYGYTF. The CDR3 DNA is TGTGCCAGCTCAGAAACCCGGGGGACGTATGGCTACACCTTC. The complete variable domain, with remaining parts taken from reference TRBV18 and TRBJ1-2, reads NAGVMQNPRHLVRRRGQEARLRCSPMKGHSHVYWYRQLPEEGLKFMVYLQKENIIDESGMPKERFSAEFPKEGPSILRIQQVVRGDSAAYFCASSETRGTYGYTFGSGTRLTVV.

V gene TRBV18 combines with J gene TRBJ2-2; D possibly corresponds to TRBD2 (6 bases). The V gene's germline CDR1 is KGHSH and CDR2 LQKENI. The V end lost 8 bases, the J end lost 5 bases, and 18 bases lay between the germline ends. This CDR3 region has 15 residues. The CDR3 DNA follows: TGTGCCAGCGCCCTTTTGGCCCGGGGGACCGGGGAGCTGTTTTTT. Its protein is CASALLARGTGELFF.

The CDR3 sequence is CASSRSGTSYYEQYF. CDR3 DNA: TGTGCCAGCAGTCGATCCGGGACAAGCTACTACGAGCAGTACTTC. The chain joins TRBV28 to TRBJ2-7, with D tentatively TRBD1 (6 bases). Trimming stripped 5 bases from V and 3 bases from J, with 17 bases between. Germline CDR1 MDHEN, CDR2 SYDVKM. The CDR3 is 15 amino acids.

The genes are TRBV28 and TRBJ2-1; 10 bases are a match to TRBD2. Germline assignment: CDR1 MDHEN and CDR2 SYDVKM. J was trimmed by 5 bases and V by 5 bases; bases with no gene match: 6. The CDR3 runs to 15 residues. For the CDR3, the DNA is TGTGCCAGCAGTGCCAGACTAGCGGGCGACAATGAGCAGTTCTTC. Translation gives CASSARLAGDNEQFF.

The DNA of the CDR3 is TGCGCCAGCAGCCCGGGACTAGCGGGAGGGCCTAGAGAGACCCAGTACTTC. Its protein product is CASSPGLAGGPRETQYF. The J gene is TRBJ2-5, the V gene TRBV4-1; 16 bases map to TRBD2. The junction had 6 bases not matched to a gene; V was cut back by 4 bases and J by 4 bases. This CDR3 region has 17 residues. Looked up from germline, CDR1 is MGHRA and CDR2 is YSYEKL.

The genes are TRBV11-2 and TRBJ1-2, with a possible D match to TRBD1 (6 bases). V lost 5 bases to trimming and J lost 2 bases, with 9 bases between them. The germline V gene encodes CDR1 SGHAT and CDR2 FQNNGV. The CDR3 contains 13 residues. CDR3: CASSRTDNYGYTF. The CDR3 DNA follows: TGTGCCAGCAGCCGGACAGACAACTATGGCTACACCTTC.

This chain connects TRBV3-1 (or the pseudogene TRBV3-2) to TRBJ1-2, with 9 bases that match TRBD1. The CDR3 contains 13 residues. In germline, CDR1 is LGHDT, CDR2 YNNKEL (reference sequence). V lost 5 bases to trimming and J lost 7 bases; unmatched junction nucleotides: 5. CDR3 nucleotides: TGTGCCAGCAGCTCACAGGGGGCGCTTGGCTACACCTTC. Translated: CASSSQGALGYTF.

The chain employs TRBV7-9 and TRBJ1-5; TRBD1 aligns across 9 bases. The CDR3 consists of 16 residues. Germline trimming cut 1 base from V and 6 bases from J; bases unmatched to any gene: 7. From germline, CDR1 is SEHNR and CDR2 FQNEAQ (reference sequence). This CDR3 is CASSLEGQGEGQPQHF. CDR3 DNA sequence: TGTGCCAGCAGCTTAGAGGGACAGGGTGAGGGTCAGCCCCAGCATTTT.

The rearrangement uses TRBV3-1 (or the pseudogene TRBV3-2) and TRBJ2-5; TRBD1 aligns across 7 bases. The germline CDR1 and CDR2 sequences are LGHDT and YNNKEL (reference sequence). V was clipped by 5 bases and J by 1 base; unmatched bases: 1. The CDR3 is made up of 13 amino acids. This CDR3 reads CASSGTVQETQYF. CDR3 DNA: TGTGCCAGCAGCGGGACAGTCCAAGAGACCCAGTACTTC.

The chain links TRBV5-5 to TRBJ2-7; 10 bases map to TRBD2. Germline V gene data show CDR1 as SGHKS and CDR2 as YYEKEE (reference sequence). This CDR3 comprises 16 residues. J gave up 3 bases and V 4 bases, and 10 bases lay outside the gene matches. The CDR3: CASSLGGLAPNYEQYF. The CDR3, as DNA: TGTGCCAGCAGCCTTGGGGGACTAGCGCCCAACTACGAGCAGTACTTC.

The chain uses TRBV7-9 and TRBJ2-7, with 10 bases lining up with TRBD1. The CDR3 totals 14 residues. Trimming took 4 bases from V and 4 from J; bases not matched to a gene: 4. Germline V CDR1 and CDR2: SEHNR, FQNEAQ (reference sequence). The CDR3 protein is CASSSGTGVYEQYF. The CDR3 DNA follows: TGTGCCAGCAGCTCCGGGACAGGGGTTTACGAGCAGTACTTC.

This clone was seen only a few times. This chain links TRBV11-2 with TRBJ2-5, with 8 bases aligning to TRBD2. The CDR3 spans 16 residues. The J segment lost 1 base and the V segment lost 5 bases, leaving 9 bases of the junction unmatched. Germline-derived CDR1 and CDR2 are SGHAT and FQNNGV. In DNA form, the CDR3 reads TGTGCCAGCAGCGTGAATTTAGCGGGGATCCAAGAGACCCAGTACTTC. This sequence encodes CASSVNLAGIQETQYF.

This chain uses TRBV27 with TRBJ1-5; the D gene is possibly TRBD1 (5 bases). The CDR3 is 14 residues long. Trimming took off 4 bases at V and 1 base at J, with 8 bases between the two ends. Germline values: CDR1 MNHEY, CDR2 SMNVEV (reference sequence). The CDR3 nucleotides read TGTGCCAGCAGTTCAAGACAGAGCAATCAGCCCCAGCATTTT. Encoded protein: CASSSRQSNQPQHF.

V is TRBV6-5 and J is TRBJ1-6; TRBD1 matches at 10 bases. Germline V gene sequence: CDR1 MNHEY, CDR2 SVGAGI. The CDR3 sequence is 15 residues long. V gave up 1 base and J gave up 9 bases; unmatched junction bases: 3. The CDR3: CASSYWGDRGSPLHF. The CDR3 DNA reads TGTGCCAGCAGTTACTGGGGGGACAGGGGTTCACCCCTCCACTTT.

V is TRBV7-8 and J is TRBJ2-6, with TRBD1 as a possible D gene (6 bases). The CDR3 totals 17 residues. Germline-derived CDR1 and CDR2 are SGHVS and FQNEAQ. V dropped 6 bases and J dropped 0 bases, with 15 bases sitting between them. CDR3 in amino acids: CASRYRVSSSGANVLTF. The DNA for the CDR3 is TGTGCCAGCAGATACAGGGTCTCAAGCTCTGGGGCCAACGTCCTGACTTTC.

J is TRBJ2-1 and V is TRBV27; 11 bases align to TRBD2. The CDR3 is 16 amino acids. The J segment lost 4 bases and the V segment lost 4 bases, leaving 6 bases of the junction unmatched. From germline, CDR1 is MNHEY and CDR2 SMNVEV (reference sequence). The CDR3 sequence: CASSSMASGGYNEQFF. The CDR3 DNA follows: TGTGCCAGCAGTTCCATGGCTAGCGGGGGGTACAATGAGCAGTTCTTC.

As regards this clone: The same CDR3 also results from other DNA sequences found in this sample. This sequence joins TRBV30 and TRBJ2-3; D is unclear. The length of the CDR3 is 12 residues. The germline CDR1 and CDR2 sequences are GTSNPN and SVGIG (reference sequence). V gave up 1 base and J gave up 0 bases, with 2 bases separating them. The CDR3 is CAWSASTDTQYF. The CDR3 bases are TGTGCCTGGAGTGCTAGCACAGATACGCAGTATTTT.

The chain employs TRBV7-8 and TRBJ2-3; 10 bases line up with TRBD2. Germline V gene data show CDR1 as SGHVS and CDR2 as FQNEAQ. This CDR3 region has 16 residues. V trimming: 5 bases; J trimming: 0 bases; junction bases outside the gene matches: 5. CDR3 in DNA: TGTGCCAGCAGCCCAAGGACTAGCGGTAGCACAGATACGCAGTATTTT. The encoded protein is CASSPRTSGSTDTQYF.

The chain is built from TRBV11-2 and TRBJ2-7, with 7 bases lining up with TRBD2. V shed 8 bases and J 5 bases; nucleotides not matched to a gene: 15. The CDR3 has 15 residues. The germline CDR1 and CDR2 sequences are SGHAT and FQNNGV. The DNA for the CDR3 is TGTGCCAGCTACTCTCCGGGGCGGGAGATGAACGAGCAGTACTTC. Amino acid sequence: CASYSPGREMNEQYF.

The CDR3 region has the DNA TGTGCCAGCAGTGAATGGGCAGGGGCGACGAACACTGAAGCTTTCTTT. Translating it yields CASSEWAGATNTEAFF. V gene TRBV2 combines with J gene TRBJ1-1; D is possibly TRBD1 (6 bases). CDR3 size: 16 residues. The V end was cut by 2 bases, the J end by 1 base, with 14 bases between. Germline V lookup: CDR1 SNHLY, CDR2 FYNNEI.

In this sample, this clone turned up a few times. The chain uses TRBV4-1 and TRBJ2-2; 12 bases line up with TRBD2. The V segment lost 5 bases and the J segment 8 bases; nucleotides outside the gene matches: 12. The germline V gene has CDR1 MGHRA and CDR2 YSYEKL. CDR3 length: 17 residues. The CDR3 spells CASSYAPTSGSSGELFF. The CDR3 bases are TGCGCCAGCAGCTACGCCCCGACTAGCGGGAGTTCGGGGGAGCTGTTTTTT.

The genes are TRBV18 and TRBJ1-2, with 10 bases fitting TRBD1. The CDR3 contains 15 residues. The germline CDR1 and CDR2 sequences are KGHSH and LQKENI. V lost 4 bases and J lost 6; bases outside the gene matches: 8. CDR3 bases: TGTGCCAGCTCACTGCCGGGACAGGGGCAGAATGGCTACACCTTC. As protein: CASSLPGQGQNGYTF.